Presented here are 24 T cell receptor beta chains from one specimen sequenced in a study of blood T cells in healthy people across ages. A second PCR of about 6 to 12 cycles used a sample-barcoded 5' primer and a J-beta primer mix. MiXCR, run by TCRdb on the 5' RACE reads, gives a single entry per CDR3 protein. The top ten clones hold approximately 15% of a sample with around 900,000 distinct CDR3 sequences, 29% of them seen once. The sequencing input was blood. Receptors originate from a woman aged 80 or over in good health.

There are many counts of this clonotype. This chain connects TRBV20-1 to TRBJ2-3; 10 positions match TRBD1. Germline V CDR1 and CDR2: DFQATT, SNEGSKA (reference sequence). J was trimmed by 4 bases and V by 6 bases; bases with no gene match: 16. The CDR3 loop spans 17 amino acids. CDR3 DNA sequence: TGCAGTGCCCCCGGGGGACAGGGGAGAGGGGGCGCAGATACGCAGTATTTT. Residues: CSAPGGQGRGGADTQYF.

This clonotype was picked up a small number of times. The chain combines TRBV21-1 with TRBJ2-1; the D call of TRBD2 is as the table states it, not checked on the DNA. TRBV21-1 is classified as a pseudogene. This CDR3 has 16 amino acids. CDR3 sequence reads: CASSKVGRAHSNEQFF. CDR3 bases: TGTGCCAGCAGCAAAGTAGGCAGGGCCCATTCCAATGAGCAGTTCTTC.

This clonotype has only a few counts. The chain couples TRBV11-2 to TRBJ2-5; D possibly corresponds to TRBD1 (6 bases). Germline V gene sequence: CDR1 SGHAT, CDR2 FQNNGV. This CDR3 has 14 residues. V shed 2 bases and J shed 2 bases, with 9 bases lying between them. The CDR3 sequence is CASSLWGRQETQYF. In DNA, the CDR3 is TGTGCCAGCAGCTTATGGGGGCGGCAAGAGACCCAGTACTTC.

Only a few counts were recorded for this clonotype. V gene TRBV6-2 or TRBV6-3 combines with J gene TRBJ1-5; a weak D match, TRBD1 (6 bases). The CDR3 spans 13 residues. CDR1 MNHEY and CDR2 SVGEGT come from the germline V gene. Deletions cut 10 bases from V and 4 bases from J, with 14 bases between. The CDR3 DNA is TGTGCCACCGGACAGCCAGCAAATCAGCCCCAGCATTTT. Amino acids: CATGQPANQPQHF.

This clonotype was seen a handful of times. The chain combines TRBV30 with TRBJ1-1; no firm D call. Germline values: CDR1 GTSNPN, CDR2 SVGIG (reference sequence). Trimming left V 0 bases short and J 7 bases short, with 9 bases between. The CDR3 contains 12 residues. The CDR3 is CAWSVLDGEAFF. DNA of the CDR3: TGTGCCTGGAGTGTACTCGATGGTGAAGCTTTCTTT.

The sample holds many counts of this clonotype. The V call is TRBV29-1, the J call TRBJ2-3; D ambiguous. This CDR3 region has 11 residues. Trimming left V 7 bases short and J 5 bases short, with 10 bases between. Looked up from germline, CDR1 is SQVTM and CDR2 is ANQGSEA. The CDR3 DNA is TGCAGCGCGACCCAAGGAGATACGCAGTATTTT. Translation: CSATQGDTQYF.

The chain joins TRBV28 to TRBJ2-3; TRBD2 aligns across 7 bases. Germline V gives CDR1 MDHEN, CDR2 SYDVKM. The junction had 8 bases not matched to a gene; V was cut back by 5 bases and J by 0 bases. The CDR3 extends over 16 amino acids. CDR3 nucleotides: TGTGCCAGCAGTCTAGGACTAGGTGCTAGCACAGATACGCAGTATTTT. Encoded protein: CASSLGLGASTDTQYF.

This clonotype was seen repeatedly, ten times or more. This sequence joins TRBV5-1 and TRBJ1-1; D possibly corresponds to TRBD1 (5 bases). CDR3 length equals 15 residues. The V gene lost 6 bases and the J gene lost 2 bases, with 17 bases spanning the gap. The V gene's germline CDR1 is SGHRS and CDR2 YFSETQ. This CDR3 is CASTQAQGPNTEAFF. CDR3 DNA sequence: TGCGCCAGCACCCAAGCTCAGGGACCCAACACTGAAGCTTTCTTT.

This clonotype was seen a few times. The chain has TRBV10-3 and TRBJ1-1; 10 bases match TRBD1. The CDR3 sequence is 13 residues long. V lost 4 bases to trimming and J lost 11 bases; unmatched junction nucleotides: 7. Germline CDR1 reads ENHRY; CDR2 reads SYGVKD. DNA for the CDR3: TGTGCCATCAGTGGGGGACAGGGGTTGACGGCTTTCTTT. Protein sequence: CAISGGQGLTAFF.

The genes are TRBV7-2 and TRBJ2-3; 11 nucleotides agree with TRBD2. Per germline, CDR1 SGHTA and CDR2 FQGNSA. The CDR3 is made up of 16 amino acids. V was pared by 2 bases and J by 6 bases, with 7 bases of the junction left unmatched. In DNA, the CDR3 is TGTGCCAGCAGCTTACGACTAGCGGGGCCAGGGGATACGCAGTATTTT. It yields the protein CASSLRLAGPGDTQYF. The whole variable domain, filled in from reference TRBV7-2 and TRBJ2-3, reads GAGVSQSPSNKVTEKGKDVELRCDPISGHTALYWYRQSLGQGLEFLIYFQGNSAPDKSGLPSDRFSAERTGGSVSTLTIQRTQQEDSAVYLCASSLRLAGPGDTQYFGPGTRLTVL.

This chain uses TRBV14 with TRBJ1-4; 10 bases align to TRBD1. Germline V gene lookup returns CDR1 SGHDN and CDR2 FVKESK. The length of the CDR3 is 15 residues. The trim removed 6 bases at V and 6 bases at J, leaving 7 bases unmatched. CDR3: CASSPDRGLYEKLFF. The CDR3 DNA reads TGTGCCAGCAGTCCCGACAGGGGGCTTTATGAAAAACTGTTTTTT.

In this sample, this clonotype turned up a few times. This sequence joins TRBV19 and TRBJ1-4, with no clear D. The CDR3 runs to 15 residues. In germline, CDR1 is LNHDA, CDR2 SQIVND (reference sequence). Trimming stripped 3 bases from V and 3 bases from J, with 11 bases between. Here the CDR3 DNA reads TGTGCCAGTAGTATCTTGGCATCGGCTAATGAAAAACTGTTTTTT. It specifies CASSILASANEKLFF.

This clonotype was found a few times. This could be a read error, since a much larger clone is one nucleotide away. The chain uses TRBV6-2 or TRBV6-3 and TRBJ2-7; no reliable D call. Trimming pared 0 bases from V and 9 bases from J, leaving 12 bases between. The germline gives CDR1 MNHEY, CDR2 SVGEGT. This CDR3 is 13 amino acids long. The CDR3 region has the DNA TGTGCCAGCAGTTACTCGACCCCTTCGTCGCAGTACTTC. Amino acids: CASSYSTPSSQYF.

This chain uses TRBV5-5 with TRBJ1-1, with D possibly matching TRBD1 (5 bases). V gave up 0 bases and J gave up 2 bases, with 11 bases separating them. Germline V gene lookup returns CDR1 SGHKS and CDR2 YYEKEE (reference sequence). CDR3 length: 15 residues. CDR3 loop: CASSLGGFINTEAFF. As DNA, the CDR3 is TGTGCCAGCAGCTTGGGGGGCTTCATTAACACTGAAGCTTTCTTT.

The V gene is TRBV11-2, the J gene TRBJ2-1; D is possibly TRBD2 (5 bases). Germline lookup yields CDR1 SGHAT and CDR2 FQNNGV. The ends were cut back, 6 bases at V and 6 bases at J, with 12 bases in the middle. The CDR3 loop spans 13 amino acids. The CDR3 DNA follows: TGTGCCAGCAGTCAAGAGAGGGTCAATGAGCAGTTCTTC. Encoded protein: CASSQERVNEQFF.

This clonotype was counted ten times or more. The chain is built from TRBV3-1 and TRBJ1-2; no clear D. Germline CDR1 LGHDT, CDR2 YNNKEL (reference sequence). The CDR3 has 13 amino acids. Trimming pared 0 bases from V and 7 bases from J, leaving 9 bases between. This chain's CDR3 is CASSQDRVSGYTF. DNA of the CDR3: TGTGCCAGCAGCCAAGACCGGGTCTCTGGCTACACCTTC.

This clonotype has ten or more counts. This chain links TRBV4-2 with TRBJ1-2, with TRBD1 as a possible D gene (6 bases). Germline values: CDR1 LGHNA, CDR2 YNFKEQ. The CDR3 runs to 16 residues. Trimming stripped 4 bases from V and 0 bases from J, with 15 bases between. CDR3 DNA: TGTGCCAGCAGCCTCGGGACATCCATAACTAACTATGGCTACACCTTC. Residues: CASSLGTSITNYGYTF.

As for this clonotype: Since a much larger clone is just one base distant, this may be a read error. The chain uses TRBV29-1 and TRBJ1-2; the D is unclear. The CDR3 covers 13 residues. Germline V lookup: CDR1 SQVTM, CDR2 ANQGSEA. The DNA of the CDR3 is TGCAGCGTTGATGGTTCGGGGAACTATGGCTGCACCTTC. This translates into CSVDGSGNYGCTF.

A few counts support this clonotype. A much larger clone sits a single nucleotide away, making a read error possible. This chain joins TRBV20-1 and TRBJ2-4, with D unclear. Germline values: CDR1 DFQATT, CDR2 SNEGSKA (reference sequence). The CDR3 contains 12 residues. V dropped 0 bases and J dropped 13 bases, with 13 bases sitting between them. CDR3 sequence (DNA): TGCAGTGCTAGAGACCAAGGGCTTGAGCAGTACTTC. This sequence encodes CSARDQGLEQYF.

Ten or more counts support this clonotype. The CDR3 protein is CASRPTSGATDTQYF. The CDR3 DNA reads TGTGCCAGCAGACCTACTAGCGGGGCCACAGATACGCAGTATTTT. The chain carries TRBV12-3 or TRBV12-4 and TRBJ2-3; TRBD2 matches 10 bases. V trimming: 6 bases; J trimming: 2 bases; junction bases outside the gene matches: 5. The CDR3 length is 15 residues.

This clonotype has at least ten counts. The chain carries TRBV29-1 and TRBJ2-7; 7 bases fit TRBD1. V lost 6 bases, J lost 3 bases, and 8 bases stayed unmatched. The CDR3 is made up of 13 amino acids. The germline V gene has CDR1 SQVTM and CDR2 ANQGSEA. CDR3 loop: CSVSKTGNYEQYF. In nucleotides, the CDR3 is TGCAGCGTCTCTAAGACAGGGAACTACGAGCAGTACTTC.

This clonotype was observed many times. J is TRBJ2-1 and V is TRBV3-1, with D possibly matching TRBD1 (6 bases). Trimming cost V 2 bases and J 10 bases, with 21 bases left between them. This CDR3 contains 16 residues. The germline gives CDR1 LGHDT, CDR2 YNNKEL (reference sequence). CDR3 loop: CASSQNAPGTSGEQFF. In nucleotides, the CDR3 is TGTGCCAGCAGCCAAAACGCCCCCGGGACATCAGGGGAGCAGTTCTTC.

This clonotype was seen a handful of times. The chain combines TRBV7-2 with TRBJ2-5, with TRBD1 identical over 8 bases. The length of the CDR3 is 13 residues. With 2 bases clipped from V and 11 bases from J, the junction kept 7 bases outside the gene matches. The germline gives CDR1 SGHTA, CDR2 FQGNSA. Written as DNA, the CDR3 is TGTGCCAGCAGCTTACCCGACAGGGGCCAGCAGTACTTC. This translates into CASSLPDRGQQYF.

Ten or more counts support this clonotype. The chain carries TRBV12-3 or TRBV12-4 and TRBJ1-1, with D perhaps matching TRBD1 (5 bases). V dropped 8 bases and J dropped 2 bases, with 12 bases sitting between them. CDR3 length: 13 residues. CDR3 amino acids: CASDSDINTEAFF. CDR3 nucleotides: TGTGCCAGCGACAGCGATATTAACACTGAAGCTTTCTTT.